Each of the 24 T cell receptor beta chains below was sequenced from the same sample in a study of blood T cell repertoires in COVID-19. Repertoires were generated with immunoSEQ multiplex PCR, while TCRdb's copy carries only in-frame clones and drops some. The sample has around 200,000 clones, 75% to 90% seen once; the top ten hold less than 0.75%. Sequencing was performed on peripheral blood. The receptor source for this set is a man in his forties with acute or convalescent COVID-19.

CDR3 amino acids: CASSQVWDRVAGANVLTF. The DNA of the CDR3 is TGTGCCAGCAGCCAAGTGTGGGACAGGGTGGCCGGGGCCAACGTCCTGACTTTC. The chain employs TRBV14 and TRBJ2-6; 9 positions match TRBD1. V lost 1 base to trimming and J lost 4 bases; unmatched junction nucleotides: 8. This CDR3 contains 18 residues. Germline V gives CDR1 SGHDN, CDR2 FVKESK.

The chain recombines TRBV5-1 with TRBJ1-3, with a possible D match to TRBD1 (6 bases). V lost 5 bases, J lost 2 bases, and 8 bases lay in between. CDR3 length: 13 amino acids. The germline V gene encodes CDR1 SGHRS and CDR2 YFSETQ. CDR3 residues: CASSRTAGNTIYF. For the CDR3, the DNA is TGCGCCAGCAGTCGGACAGCTGGAAACACCATATATTTT.

The CDR3 loop reads CASSPGSRDRALGTEAFF. CDR3 nucleotide sequence: TGCGCCAGCAGCCCGGGTTCAAGGGACAGGGCTCTTGGAACTGAAGCTTTCTTT. J is TRBJ1-1 and V is TRBV4-1, with 9 bases matching TRBD1. The CDR3 runs to 18 residues. The V segment lost 4 bases and the J segment 5 bases; nucleotides outside the gene matches: 17. Per the germline V gene, CDR1 is MGHRA and CDR2 is YSYEKL.

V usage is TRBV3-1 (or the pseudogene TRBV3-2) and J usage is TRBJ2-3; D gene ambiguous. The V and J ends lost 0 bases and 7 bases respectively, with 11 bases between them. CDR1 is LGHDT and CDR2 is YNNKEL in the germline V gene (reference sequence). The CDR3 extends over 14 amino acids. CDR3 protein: CASSQDQVANTQYF. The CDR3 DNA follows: TGTGCCAGCAGCCAAGACCAAGTGGCAAATACGCAGTATTTT.

The CDR3 DNA sequence: TGCGCCAGCAGCCAAGATAACTCTGGAGCGTACAATGAGCAGTTCTTC. Its translation is CASSQDNSGAYNEQFF. The gene calls are TRBV4-3 and TRBJ2-1; D call uncertain. The CDR3 sequence is 16 residues long. Germline V gives CDR1 LGHNA, CDR2 YSLEER. V dropped 0 bases and J dropped 4 bases, with 13 bases sitting between them.

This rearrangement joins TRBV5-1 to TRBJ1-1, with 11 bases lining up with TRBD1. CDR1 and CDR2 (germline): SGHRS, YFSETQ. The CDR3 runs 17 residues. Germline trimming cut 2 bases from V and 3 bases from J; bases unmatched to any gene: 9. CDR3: CASSLSGTGGPDTEAFF. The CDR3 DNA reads TGCGCCAGCAGCTTATCCGGGACAGGGGGTCCGGACACTGAAGCTTTCTTT.

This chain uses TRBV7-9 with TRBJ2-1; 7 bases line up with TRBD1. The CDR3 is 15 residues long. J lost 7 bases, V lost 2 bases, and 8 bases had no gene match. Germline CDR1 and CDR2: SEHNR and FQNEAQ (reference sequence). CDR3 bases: TGTGCCAGCAGCTTAATAATGAGGGGGCGGAATGAGCAGTTCTTC. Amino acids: CASSLIMRGRNEQFF.

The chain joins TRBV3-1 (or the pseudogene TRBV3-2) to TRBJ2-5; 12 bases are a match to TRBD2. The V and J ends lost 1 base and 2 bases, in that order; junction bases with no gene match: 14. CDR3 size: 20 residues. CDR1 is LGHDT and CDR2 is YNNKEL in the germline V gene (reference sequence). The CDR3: CASSQGSGSSGGAIQETQYF. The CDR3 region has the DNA TGTGCCAGCAGCCAAGGAAGTGGATCTAGCGGGGGGGCGATACAAGAGACCCAGTACTTC.

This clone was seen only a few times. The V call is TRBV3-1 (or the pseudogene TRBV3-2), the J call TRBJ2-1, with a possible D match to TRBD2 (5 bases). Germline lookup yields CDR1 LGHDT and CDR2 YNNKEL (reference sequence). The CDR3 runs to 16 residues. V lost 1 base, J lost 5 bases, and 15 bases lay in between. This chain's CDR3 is CASSQGLADLHNEQFF. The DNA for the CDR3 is TGTGCCAGCAGCCAAGGTCTAGCCGATCTCCACAATGAGCAGTTCTTC.

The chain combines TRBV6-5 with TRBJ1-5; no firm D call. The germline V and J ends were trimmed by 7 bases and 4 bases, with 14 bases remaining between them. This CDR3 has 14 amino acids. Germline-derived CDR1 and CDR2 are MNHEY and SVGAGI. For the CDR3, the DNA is TGTGCCAGCACTGGTTTTACGGGAAATCAGCCCCAGCATTTT. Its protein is CASTGFTGNQPQHF.

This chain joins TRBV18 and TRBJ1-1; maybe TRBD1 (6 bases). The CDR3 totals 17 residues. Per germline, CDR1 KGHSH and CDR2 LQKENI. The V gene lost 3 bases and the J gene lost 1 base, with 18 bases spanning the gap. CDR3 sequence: CASSPQLPARGNTEAFF. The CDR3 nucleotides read TGTGCCAGCTCACCTCAGCTTCCAGCCAGGGGGAACACTGAAGCTTTCTTT.

DNA for the CDR3: TGTGCCAGCAGCCAGCCTCCAGGGGGCTACACCTTC. Its protein product is CASSQPPGGYTF. The chain joins TRBV4-2 to TRBJ1-2; D perhaps matches TRBD1 (5 bases). This CDR3 region has 12 residues. CDR1 LGHNA and CDR2 YNFKEQ come from the germline V gene. V dropped 3 bases and J dropped 8 bases, with 10 bases sitting between them.

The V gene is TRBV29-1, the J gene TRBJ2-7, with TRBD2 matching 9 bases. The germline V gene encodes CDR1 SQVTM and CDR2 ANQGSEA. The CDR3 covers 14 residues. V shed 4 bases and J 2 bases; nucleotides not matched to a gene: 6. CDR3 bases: TGCAGCGTTGTTAGCGGGAGTACCCCCTACGAGCAGTACTTC. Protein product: CSVVSGSTPYEQYF.

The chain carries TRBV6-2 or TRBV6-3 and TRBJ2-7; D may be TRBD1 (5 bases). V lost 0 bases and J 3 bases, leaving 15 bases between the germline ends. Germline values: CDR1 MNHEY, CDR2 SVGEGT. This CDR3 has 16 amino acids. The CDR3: CASSYSVRTPFYEQYF. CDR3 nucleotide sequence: TGTGCCAGCAGTTACTCCGTAAGGACACCGTTCTACGAGCAGTACTTC.

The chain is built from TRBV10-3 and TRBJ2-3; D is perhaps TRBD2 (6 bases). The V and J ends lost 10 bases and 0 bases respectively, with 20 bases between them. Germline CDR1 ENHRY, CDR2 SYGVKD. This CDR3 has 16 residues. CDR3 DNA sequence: TGTGCCACCCGAGTAGCGGTGCTGAGGAGCACAGATACGCAGTATTTT. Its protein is CATRVAVLRSTDTQYF.

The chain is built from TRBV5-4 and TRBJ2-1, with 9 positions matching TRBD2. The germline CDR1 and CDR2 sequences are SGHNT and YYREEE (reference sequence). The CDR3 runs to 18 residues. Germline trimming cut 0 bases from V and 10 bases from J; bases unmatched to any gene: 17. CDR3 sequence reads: CASSLDPSGGPSSPEQFF. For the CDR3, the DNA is TGTGCCAGCAGCTTGGACCCCAGCGGGGGGCCCAGCAGTCCGGAGCAGTTCTTC. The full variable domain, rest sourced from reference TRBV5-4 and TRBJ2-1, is ETGVTQSPTHLIKTRGQQVTLRCSSQSGHNTVSWYQQALGQGPQFIFQYYREEENGRGNFPPRFSGLQFPNYSSELNVNALELDDSALYLCASSLDPSGGPSSPEQFFGPGTRLTVL.

The DNA of the CDR3 is TGTGCCAGCAGCTTAGCCGTGACAGAGACCAACTATGGCTACACCTTC. The encoded protein is CASSLAVTETNYGYTF. The genes are TRBV7-2 and TRBJ1-2; the D gene is possibly TRBD1 (5 bases). The CDR3 has 16 amino acids. Trimming cost V 0 bases and J 2 bases, with 13 bases left between them. Germline CDR1 SGHTA, CDR2 FQGNSA. The whole variable domain, filled in from reference TRBV7-2 and TRBJ1-2, reads GAGVSQSPSNKVTEKGKDVELRCDPISGHTALYWYRQSLGQGLEFLIYFQGNSAPDKSGLPSDRFSAERTGGSVSTLTIQRTQQEDSAVYLCASSLAVTETNYGYTFGSGTRLTVV.

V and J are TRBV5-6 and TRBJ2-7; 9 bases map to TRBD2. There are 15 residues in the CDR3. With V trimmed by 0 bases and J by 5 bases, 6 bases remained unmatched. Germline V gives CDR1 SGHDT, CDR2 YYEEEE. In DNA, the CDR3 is TGTGCCAGCAGCTTGGTGGCTAGCGGGACCCACGAGCAGTACTTC. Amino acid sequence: CASSLVASGTHEQYF.

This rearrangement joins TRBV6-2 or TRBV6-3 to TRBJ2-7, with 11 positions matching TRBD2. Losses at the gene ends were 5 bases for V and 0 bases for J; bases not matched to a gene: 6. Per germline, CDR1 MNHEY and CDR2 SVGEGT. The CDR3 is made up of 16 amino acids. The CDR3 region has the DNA TGTGCCAGCAGTATACGACTAGCGGGATTCTCCTACGAGCAGTACTTC. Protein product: CASSIRLAGFSYEQYF.

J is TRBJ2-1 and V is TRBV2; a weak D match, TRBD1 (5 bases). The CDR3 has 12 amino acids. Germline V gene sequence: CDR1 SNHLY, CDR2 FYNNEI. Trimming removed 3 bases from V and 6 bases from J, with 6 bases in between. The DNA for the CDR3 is TGTGCCAGCAGTGACAGGGCCAATGAGCAGTTCTTC. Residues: CASSDRANEQFF.

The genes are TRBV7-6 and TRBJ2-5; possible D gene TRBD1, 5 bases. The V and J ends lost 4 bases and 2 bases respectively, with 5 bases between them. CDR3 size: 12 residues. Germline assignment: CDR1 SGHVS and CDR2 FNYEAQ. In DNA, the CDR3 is TGTGCCAGCAGCTGGACACAAGAGACCCAGTACTTC. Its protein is CASSWTQETQYF.

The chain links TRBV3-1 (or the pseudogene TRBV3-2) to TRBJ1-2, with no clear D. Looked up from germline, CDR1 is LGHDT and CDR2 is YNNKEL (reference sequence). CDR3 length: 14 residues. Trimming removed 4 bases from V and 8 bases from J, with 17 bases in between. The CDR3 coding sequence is TGTGCCAGCAGCCGAGAAGACATCTTCGGCGGCTACACCTTC. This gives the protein CASSREDIFGGYTF.

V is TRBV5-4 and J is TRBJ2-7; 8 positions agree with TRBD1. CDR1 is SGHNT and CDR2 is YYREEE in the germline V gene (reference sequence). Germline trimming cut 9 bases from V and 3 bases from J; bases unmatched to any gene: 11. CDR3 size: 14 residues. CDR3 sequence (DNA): TGTGCCATGGAAAGGACAGGGAGGAACTACGAGCAGTACTTC. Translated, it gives CAMERTGRNYEQYF.

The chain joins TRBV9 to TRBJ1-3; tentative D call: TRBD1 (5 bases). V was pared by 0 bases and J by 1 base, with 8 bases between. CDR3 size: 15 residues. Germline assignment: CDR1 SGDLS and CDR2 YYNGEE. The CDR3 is CASSVEGYSGNTIYF. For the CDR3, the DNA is TGTGCCAGCAGCGTAGAGGGGTATTCTGGAAACACCATATATTTT.